This TCR beta chain was identified in a study of blood T cell repertoires in COVID-19. Looking at the study overall: Specimens from acute and convalescent COVID-19 originated in the United States, Italy and Spain.

The method was immunoSEQ multiplex PCR; TCRdb's version includes in-frame clones alone and lacks a portion of them. The sample yields some 110,000 clones, 84% seen once. The sample taken for sequencing was peripheral blood. This clonotype was obtained from a woman aged 55-69 years with acute or convalescent COVID-19.

Written as DNA, the CDR3 is TGTGCCAGCAGCTCACAGGGAATAGGCACTGAAGCTTTCTTT. Protein product: CASSSQGIGTEAFF. This chain joins TRBV7-2 and TRBJ1-1, with D possibly TRBD1 on 6 matching bases. Trimming took off 4 bases at V and 4 bases at J, with 13 bases between the two ends. CDR3 length: 14 residues. Germline values: CDR1 SGHTA, CDR2 FQGNSA.